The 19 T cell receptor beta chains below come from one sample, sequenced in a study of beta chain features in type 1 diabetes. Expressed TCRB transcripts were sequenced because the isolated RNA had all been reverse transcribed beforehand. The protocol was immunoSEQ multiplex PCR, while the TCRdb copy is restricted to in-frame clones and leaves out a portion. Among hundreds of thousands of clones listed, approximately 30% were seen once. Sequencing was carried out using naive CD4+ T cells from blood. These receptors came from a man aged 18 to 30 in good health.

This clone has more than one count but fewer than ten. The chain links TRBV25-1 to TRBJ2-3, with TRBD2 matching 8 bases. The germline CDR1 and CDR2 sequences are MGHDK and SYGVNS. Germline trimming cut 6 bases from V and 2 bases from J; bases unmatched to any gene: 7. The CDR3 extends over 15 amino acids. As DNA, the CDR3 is TGTGCCAGCAGCGATAGCGGGACGTACACAGATACGCAGTATTTT. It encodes CASSDSGTYTDTQYF.

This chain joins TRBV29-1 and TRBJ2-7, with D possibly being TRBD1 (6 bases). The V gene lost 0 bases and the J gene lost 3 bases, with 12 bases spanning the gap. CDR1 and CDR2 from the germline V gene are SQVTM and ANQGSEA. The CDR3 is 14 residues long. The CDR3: CSVEDPRRGYEQYF. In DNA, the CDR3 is TGCAGCGTTGAAGATCCGCGCAGGGGCTACGAGCAGTACTTC.

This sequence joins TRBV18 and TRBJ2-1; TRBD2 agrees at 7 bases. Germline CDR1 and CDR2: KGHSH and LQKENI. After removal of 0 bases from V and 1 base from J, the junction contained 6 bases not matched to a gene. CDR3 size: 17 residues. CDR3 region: CASSPPISGSSYNEQFF. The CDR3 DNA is TGTGCCAGCTCACCACCGATTAGCGGGTCTTCCTACAATGAGCAGTTCTTC.

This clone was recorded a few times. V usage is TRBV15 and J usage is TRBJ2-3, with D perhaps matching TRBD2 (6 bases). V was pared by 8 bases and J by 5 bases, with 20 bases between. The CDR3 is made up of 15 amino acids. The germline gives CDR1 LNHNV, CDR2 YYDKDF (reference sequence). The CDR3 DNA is TGTGCCACCGGCGCTTTCAGGGAGCGGGTAGATACGCAGTATTTT. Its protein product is CATGAFRERVDTQYF.

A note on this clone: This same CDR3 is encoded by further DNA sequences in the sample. CDR3 protein: CSARVNNEQFF. The CDR3 nucleotides are TGCAGTGCTAGGGTCAACAATGAGCAGTTCTTC. J is TRBJ2-1 and V is TRBV20-1, with D unresolved. There are 11 residues in the CDR3. V was pared by 3 bases and J by 5 bases, with 5 bases between. Germline V lookup: CDR1 DFQATT, CDR2 SNEGSKA (reference sequence).

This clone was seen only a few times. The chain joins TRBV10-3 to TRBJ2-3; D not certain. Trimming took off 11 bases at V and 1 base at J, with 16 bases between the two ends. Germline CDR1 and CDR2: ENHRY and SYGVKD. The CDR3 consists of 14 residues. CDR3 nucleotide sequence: TGTGCCTCGACTGCGGTAGTGGGCACAGATACGCAGTATTTT. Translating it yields CASTAVVGTDTQYF.

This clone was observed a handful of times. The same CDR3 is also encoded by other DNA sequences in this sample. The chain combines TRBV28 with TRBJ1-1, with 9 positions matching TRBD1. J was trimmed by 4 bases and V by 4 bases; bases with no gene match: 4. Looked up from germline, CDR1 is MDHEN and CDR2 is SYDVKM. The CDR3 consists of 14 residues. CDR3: CASSSGQGSTEAFF. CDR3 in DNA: TGTGCCAGCAGTTCGGGACAGGGATCCACTGAAGCTTTCTTT.

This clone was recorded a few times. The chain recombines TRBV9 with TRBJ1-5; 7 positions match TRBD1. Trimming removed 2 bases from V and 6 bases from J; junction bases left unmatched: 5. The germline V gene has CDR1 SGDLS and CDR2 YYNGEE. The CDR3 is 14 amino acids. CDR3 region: CASSVEGAGQPQHF. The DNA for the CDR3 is TGTGCCAGCAGCGTTGAGGGGGCGGGTCAGCCCCAGCATTTT.

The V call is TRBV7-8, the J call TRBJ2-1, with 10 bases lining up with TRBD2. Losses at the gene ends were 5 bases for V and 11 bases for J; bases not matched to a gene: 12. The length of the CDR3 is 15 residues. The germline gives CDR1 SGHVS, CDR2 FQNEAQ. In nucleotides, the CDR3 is TGTGCCAGCAGCGCGCAAGTAACTAGCGGGGCTAAGCAGTTCTTC. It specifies CASSAQVTSGAKQFF.

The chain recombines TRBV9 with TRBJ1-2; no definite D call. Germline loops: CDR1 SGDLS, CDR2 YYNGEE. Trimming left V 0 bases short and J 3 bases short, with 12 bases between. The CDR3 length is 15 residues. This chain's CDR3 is CASSVGRGLDYGYTF. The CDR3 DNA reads TGTGCCAGCAGCGTAGGCAGAGGGTTGGACTATGGCTACACCTTC.

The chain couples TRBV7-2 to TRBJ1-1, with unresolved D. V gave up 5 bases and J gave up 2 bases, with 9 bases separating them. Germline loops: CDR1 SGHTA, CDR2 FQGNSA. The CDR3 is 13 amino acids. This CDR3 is CASSVRSNTEAFF. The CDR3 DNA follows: TGTGCCAGCAGCGTCAGGAGTAACACTGAAGCTTTCTTT.

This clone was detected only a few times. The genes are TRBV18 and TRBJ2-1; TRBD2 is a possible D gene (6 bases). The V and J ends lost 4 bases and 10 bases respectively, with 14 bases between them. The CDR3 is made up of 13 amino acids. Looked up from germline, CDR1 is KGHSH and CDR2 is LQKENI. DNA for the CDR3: TGTGCCAGCTCACTGACTCAGGCGGGGGAGCAGTTCTTC. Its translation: CASSLTQAGEQFF.

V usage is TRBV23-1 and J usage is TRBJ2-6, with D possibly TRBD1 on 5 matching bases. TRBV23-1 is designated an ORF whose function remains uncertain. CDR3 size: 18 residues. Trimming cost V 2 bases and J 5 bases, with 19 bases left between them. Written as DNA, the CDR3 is TGCGCCAGCAGTCAAAGTGTGGGGCGCACGTGGTGGGCCAACGTCCTGACTTTC. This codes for CASSQSVGRTWWANVLTF.

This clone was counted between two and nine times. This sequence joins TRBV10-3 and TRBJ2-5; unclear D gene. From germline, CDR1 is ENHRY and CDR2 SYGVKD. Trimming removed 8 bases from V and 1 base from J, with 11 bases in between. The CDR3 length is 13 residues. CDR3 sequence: CAISKGLQETQYF. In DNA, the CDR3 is TGTGCCATCTCAAAAGGGCTCCAAGAGACCCAGTACTTC.

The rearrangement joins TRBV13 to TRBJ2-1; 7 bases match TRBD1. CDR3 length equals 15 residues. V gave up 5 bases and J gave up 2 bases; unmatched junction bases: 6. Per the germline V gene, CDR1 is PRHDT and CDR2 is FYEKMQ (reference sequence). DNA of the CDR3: TGTGCCAGCAGCCCCCGACAGGGAACCTACAATGAGCAGTTCTTC. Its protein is CASSPRQGTYNEQFF.

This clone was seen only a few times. Here the CDR3 DNA reads TGCAGCGCTGGGGGACTAGCGGGATTCTTTACAGATACGCAGTATTTT. Protein sequence: CSAGGLAGFFTDTQYF. The rearrangement uses TRBV29-1 and TRBJ2-3; 13 positions match TRBD2. Germline trimming cut 7 bases from V and 3 bases from J; bases unmatched to any gene: 10. The CDR3 runs to 16 residues. Per germline, CDR1 SQVTM and CDR2 ANQGSEA.

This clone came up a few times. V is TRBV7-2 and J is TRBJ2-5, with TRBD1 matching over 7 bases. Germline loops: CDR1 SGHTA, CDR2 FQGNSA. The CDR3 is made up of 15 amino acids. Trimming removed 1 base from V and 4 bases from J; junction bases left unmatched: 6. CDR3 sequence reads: CASSLVDRAGETQYF. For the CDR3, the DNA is TGTGCCAGCAGCTTAGTAGACAGGGCCGGAGAGACCCAGTACTTC.

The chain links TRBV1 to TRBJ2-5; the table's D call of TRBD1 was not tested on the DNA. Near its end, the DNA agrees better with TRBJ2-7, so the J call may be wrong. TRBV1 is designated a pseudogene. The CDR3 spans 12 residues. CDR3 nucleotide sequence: TGCACCAGCAGCCAAAGGGGCCTCGAGCAGTACTTC. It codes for CTSSQRGLEQYF.

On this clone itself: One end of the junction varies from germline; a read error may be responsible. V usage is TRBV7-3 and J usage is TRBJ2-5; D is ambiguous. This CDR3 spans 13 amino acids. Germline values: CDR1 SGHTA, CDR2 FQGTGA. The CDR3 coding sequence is TGTGCCAGCAGCTTAGGTTTTCAAGGGACCCAGTACTTC. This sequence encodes CASSLGFQGTQYF.